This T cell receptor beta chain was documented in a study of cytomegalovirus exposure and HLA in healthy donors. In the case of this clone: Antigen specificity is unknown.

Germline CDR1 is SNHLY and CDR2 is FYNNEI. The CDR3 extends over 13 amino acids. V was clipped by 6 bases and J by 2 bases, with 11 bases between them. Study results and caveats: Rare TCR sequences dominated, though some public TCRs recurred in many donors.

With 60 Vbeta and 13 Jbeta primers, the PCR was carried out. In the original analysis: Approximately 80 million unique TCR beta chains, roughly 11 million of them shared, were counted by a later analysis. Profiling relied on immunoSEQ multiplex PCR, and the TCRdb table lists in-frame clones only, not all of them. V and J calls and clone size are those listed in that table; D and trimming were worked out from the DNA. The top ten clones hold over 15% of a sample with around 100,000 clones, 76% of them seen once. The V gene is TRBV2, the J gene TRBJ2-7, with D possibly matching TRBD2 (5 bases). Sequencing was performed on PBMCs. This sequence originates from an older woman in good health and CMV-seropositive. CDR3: CASRDLPAYEQYF. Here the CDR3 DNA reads TGTGCCAGCAGGGACTTACCGGCCTACGAGCAGTACTTC.